Each of the 21 T cell receptor beta chains below was sequenced from the same sample in a study of beta chain features in type 1 diabetes. Expressed TCRB transcripts were sequenced because the isolated RNA had all been reverse transcribed beforehand. Data came from immunoSEQ multiplex PCR; TCRdb stores just in-frame clones and leaves some out. This table has around 430,000 clones, around 28% appearing once. The sequenced material came from naive CD4+ T cells from blood. The source of these receptors is a man between 18 and 35 years old in good health.

Remarks on this clone: Other DNA variants within this sample encode the same CDR3. The J gene is TRBJ2-3, the V gene TRBV5-4; 8 positions match TRBD2. Germline trimming cut 0 bases from V and 1 base from J; bases unmatched to any gene: 1. Per germline, CDR1 SGHNT and CDR2 YYREEE (reference sequence). The CDR3 consists of 15 residues. CDR3 region: CASSLAGGGTDTQYF. CDR3 sequence (DNA): TGTGCCAGCAGCTTGGCCGGGGGGGGCACAGATACGCAGTATTTT.

This clone was observed a handful of times. This rearrangement joins TRBV9 to TRBJ1-2; D is unresolved. Germline V lookup: CDR1 SGDLS, CDR2 YYNGEE. V lost 3 bases and J 8 bases, leaving 17 bases between the germline ends. The CDR3 is made up of 14 amino acids. Written as DNA, the CDR3 is TGTGCCAGCAGCGACAATCCCTCTCCACGGGGCTACACCTTC. Amino acids: CASSDNPSPRGYTF. The full variable domain, in which reference TRBV9 and TRBJ1-2 provide the parts outside the CDR3, is DSGVTQTPKHLITATGQRVTLRCSPRSGDLSVYWYQQSLDQGLQFLIQYYNGEERAKGNILERFSAQQFPDLHSELNLSSLELGDSALYFCASSDNPSPRGYTFGSGTRLTVV.

This clone was seen more than once but under ten times. V and J are TRBV29-1 and TRBJ2-7; 10 bases agree with TRBD1. The germline V gene encodes CDR1 SQVTM and CDR2 ANQGSEA. The CDR3 runs to 14 residues. The J segment lost 5 bases and the V segment lost 7 bases, leaving 11 bases of the junction unmatched. CDR3 in DNA: TGCAGCGCCCGTACCGGGACAGGGGTACACGAGCAGTACTTC. Protein: CSARTGTGVHEQYF.

This rearrangement joins TRBV4-2 to TRBJ2-7, with TRBD2 matching 13 bases. Germline values: CDR1 LGHNA, CDR2 YNFKEQ. There are 15 residues in the CDR3. V trimming: 4 bases; J trimming: 1 base; junction bases outside the gene matches: 1. CDR3 nucleotide sequence: TGTGCCAGCAGCCGGGGACTAGCGGGATCCTACGAGCAGTACTTC. Translating gives CASSRGLAGSYEQYF.

Turning to this clone: Other nucleotide sequences from this sample produce the same CDR3. The V call is TRBV9, the J call TRBJ2-1; D gene unclear. From germline, CDR1 is SGDLS and CDR2 YYNGEE. V lost 0 bases to trimming and J lost 4 bases, with 5 bases between them. The length of the CDR3 is 13 residues. The CDR3 region has the DNA TGTGCCAGCAGCGTAGCGGCTTACAATGAGCAGTTCTTC. It encodes CASSVAAYNEQFF.

This clone was recorded a few times. This chain connects TRBV7-9 to TRBJ2-7, with 7 bases lining up with TRBD1. The V gene's germline CDR1 is SEHNR and CDR2 FQNEAQ (reference sequence). The CDR3 length is 14 residues. V shed 7 bases and J 4 bases; nucleotides not matched to a gene: 10. The CDR3 nucleotides are TGTGCCAGCACCAAAACAGGGGTTCGATACGAGCAGTACTTC. It codes for CASTKTGVRYEQYF.

This clone was detected only a few times. The rearrangement uses TRBV29-1 and TRBJ2-7, with D maybe TRBD1 (6 bases). The CDR3 sequence is 11 residues long. V lost 4 bases and J 4 bases, leaving 8 bases between the germline ends. The germline V gene has CDR1 SQVTM and CDR2 ANQGSEA. CDR3 nucleotides: TGCAGCGTTGTACAGGGTTACGAGCAGTACTTC. Translation: CSVVQGYEQYF.

This clone has a handful of counts. The CDR3: CASSHTGDEQYF. The CDR3 DNA reads as TGCGCCAGCAGCCATACAGGGGACGAGCAGTACTTC. The chain recombines TRBV5-1 with TRBJ2-7; TRBD1 agrees at 7 bases. V was clipped by 4 bases and J by 5 bases; unmatched bases: 3. The CDR3 runs 12 residues. Per the germline V gene, CDR1 is SGHRS and CDR2 is YFSETQ.

The rearrangement uses TRBV19 and TRBJ2-3; TRBD2 agrees at 7 bases. In germline, CDR1 is LNHDA, CDR2 SQIVND (reference sequence). The length of the CDR3 is 12 residues. The junction had 0 bases not matched to a gene; V was cut back by 4 bases and J by 5 bases. The CDR3 DNA reads TGTGCCAGTAGTACGGGGGGAGATACGCAGTATTTT. Translating it yields CASSTGGDTQYF.

V is TRBV18 and J is TRBJ2-5; D is perhaps TRBD1 (6 bases). Germline-derived CDR1 and CDR2 are KGHSH and LQKENI. Trimming removed 1 base at V and 3 bases at J, with 6 bases between. This CDR3 spans 13 amino acids. CDR3 sequence (DNA): TGTGCCAGCTCACCACAGGGGGAAGAGACCCAGTACTTC. Amino acid sequence: CASSPQGEETQYF. Looking up the rest from reference TRBV18 and TRBJ2-5 gives the full variable domain: NAGVMQNPRHLVRRRGQEARLRCSPMKGHSHVYWYRQLPEEGLKFMVYLQKENIIDESGMPKERFSAEFPKEGPSILRIQQVVRGDSAAYFCASSPQGEETQYFGPGTRLLVL.

The chain has TRBV7-8 and TRBJ2-7, with TRBD2 matching 9 bases. The junction had 1 base not matched to a gene; V was cut back by 0 bases and J by 1 base. Germline assignment: CDR1 SGHVS and CDR2 FQNEAQ. The CDR3 length is 15 residues. The CDR3 loop reads CASSLALAGSYEQYF. CDR3 bases: TGTGCCAGCAGCTTAGCCCTAGCGGGATCCTACGAGCAGTACTTC.

The gene calls are TRBV9 and TRBJ2-1; TRBD2 agrees at 9 bases. Germline CDR1 and CDR2: SGDLS and YYNGEE. With 4 bases clipped from V and 0 bases from J, the junction kept 5 bases outside the gene matches. The CDR3 runs to 16 residues. The CDR3 reads CASSFGSGSSYNEQFF. The CDR3 DNA follows: TGTGCCAGCAGCTTTGGTAGCGGGAGCTCCTACAATGAGCAGTTCTTC.

In its sample, this clone was seen a few times. The genes are TRBV7-8 and TRBJ1-1, with unresolved D. V lost 7 bases and J lost 0, with 12 bases in between. Germline CDR1 SGHVS, CDR2 FQNEAQ. The CDR3 has 14 amino acids. The CDR3 loop reads CASILGQMNTEAFF. The DNA for the CDR3 is TGTGCCAGCATCCTCGGGCAAATGAACACTGAAGCTTTCTTT.

The V and J genes are TRBV21-1 and TRBJ2-7. TRBV21-1 is labeled a pseudogene. There are 13 residues in the CDR3. The CDR3 coding sequence is TGTGCCAGCAGCAACTCAGCCTCCTACGAGCAGTACTTC. Its protein product is CASSNSASYEQYF.

This chain joins TRBV11-2 and TRBJ2-3, with 8 bases lining up with TRBD2. V lost 5 bases to trimming and J lost 6 bases; unmatched junction nucleotides: 16. CDR1 and CDR2 from the germline V gene are SGHAT and FQNNGV. This CDR3 region has 17 residues. The CDR3 coding sequence is TGTGCCAGCAGCCCTCGGACTAGCTCCGGGGGGGCGGATACGCAGTATTTT. Protein sequence: CASSPRTSSGGADTQYF.

V is TRBV7-9 and J is TRBJ2-5; no clear D. The V gene lost 4 bases and the J gene lost 1 base, with 7 bases spanning the gap. Germline V lookup: CDR1 SEHNR, CDR2 FQNEAQ (reference sequence). The CDR3 contains 13 residues. The CDR3: CASSYAGQETQYF. CDR3 DNA sequence: TGTGCCAGCAGCTACGCTGGCCAAGAGACCCAGTACTTC.

The table lists this clone with a few counts. The V and J genes are TRBV5-4 and TRBJ2-3, with 8 bases identical to TRBD1. This CDR3 comprises 15 residues. CDR1 and CDR2 (germline): SGHNT, YYREEE (reference sequence). J was trimmed by 0 bases and V by 4 bases; bases with no gene match: 4. The CDR3 nucleotides are TGTGCCAGCAGCACCAGGACAGGGAGCACAGATACGCAGTATTTT. Amino acids: CASSTRTGSTDTQYF.

This clone has just a few counts. The chain couples TRBV30 to TRBJ1-1, with unresolved D. Germline assignment: CDR1 GTSNPN and CDR2 SVGIG (reference sequence). Trimming removed 5 bases at V and 7 bases at J, with 11 bases between. CDR3 length: 11 amino acids. CDR3 nucleotides: TGTGCCTGGGGCGCTGGCCATGAAGCTTTCTTT. Protein: CAWGAGHEAFF.

This chain connects TRBV2 to TRBJ2-5; D is perhaps TRBD1 or TRBD2 (6 bases each). In germline, CDR1 is SNHLY, CDR2 FYNNEI. Trimming took off 7 bases at V and 4 bases at J, with 13 bases between the two ends. The CDR3 covers 13 residues. The CDR3 loop is CASTGRGGETQYF. DNA for the CDR3: TGTGCCAGCACGGGCAGGGGAGGAGAGACCCAGTACTTC. Using reference TRBV2 and TRBJ2-5 for the parts outside the CDR3, the full variable domain is EPEVTQTPSHQVTQMGQEVILRCVPISNHLYFYWYRQILGQKVEFLVSFYNNEISEKSEIFDDQFSVERPDGSNFTLKIRSTKLEDSAMYFCASTGRGGETQYFGPGTRLLVL.

This clone has just a few counts. The V gene is TRBV4-1, the J gene TRBJ2-3; D not resolved. The CDR3 spans 14 residues. Germline CDR1 MGHRA, CDR2 YSYEKL. V was pared by 2 bases and J by 6 bases, with 12 bases between. The CDR3 spells CASSQNTLGDTQYF. CDR3 nucleotide sequence: TGCGCCAGCAGCCAAAACACCTTGGGGGATACGCAGTATTTT.

The CDR3, as DNA: TGCAGCGTTGAAATACCGGGACTAGCGCCCGAGCAGTACTTC. The encoded protein is CSVEIPGLAPEQYF. This rearrangement joins TRBV29-1 to TRBJ2-7; 10 bases map to TRBD2. The J segment lost 6 bases and the V segment lost 2 bases, leaving 7 bases of the junction unmatched. Germline CDR1 SQVTM, CDR2 ANQGSEA. This CDR3 spans 14 amino acids.